The sequence of this T cell receptor beta chain was determined in a study of T cell repertoires in cytomegalovirus infection (dated by TCRdb to about 2019). Regarding the complete study: Donor HLA type was relevant to the analysis, because carriage of CMV infection together with the matching HLA type was indicated by public TCR beta signatures. Study-wide conclusions, independent of this receptor: Cumulative frequency of public TCR beta family members discriminated carriers of CMV infection plus the relevant HLA type in this cohort and an independent approximately 370-donor cohort. The ex vivo response was dominated by HLA-C-restricted CMV-specific TCR beta clonotypes, which also provided the single most frequent clonotype in two of eight donors.

The instrument given in TCRdb is Illumina HiSeq 1500. The public reads were reprocessed in TCRdb via fastp at Q25 and MiXCR, keeping in-frame beta chains. Each entry merges the rows of one CDR3 protein and shows their most common DNA and genes. The sample has hundreds of thousands of distinct CDR3 sequences on record, about 11% of them singletons. Approximately 10% of the sample is in the top ten clones. Deletion took 6 bases off V and 1 base off J, with a span of 28 bases between the germline ends. The CDR3, from cysteine to phenylalanine, totals 18 residues. Only the CDR3 part of the read is kept: 54 bases, read in frame from the first base. The germline V gene (reference sequence) provides CDR1 DFQATT and CDR2 SNEGSKA. Note on this clonotype: Its antigen specificity is not known. A read error may be the cause here, since a much bigger clone is one base away.

The chain is assembled from TRBV20-1 and TRBJ2-7; TRBD2 is a weak D gene call, 6 bases matching. The origin of this receptor is a human donor in good health (CMV status not recorded). Some clones in this sample may be carry-over from other donors' samples. Sequencing used PBMCs. The CDR3 reads as follows: CSAPGGRLVAQPSYEQYF. At the DNA level, the sequence is TGCAGTGCCCCCGGAGGGAGGCTGGTCGCTCAACCATCCTACGAGCAGTACTTC.